These T cell receptor beta chains were read from a single sample in a study of PD-1 blockade in mismatch repair-deficient tumors. Sequencing was performed with immunoSEQ multiplex PCR; in TCRdb, only in-frame clones are kept and a portion is missing. The profile shows some 130,000 clones, about 90% of them singletons. The input for sequencing was peripheral blood, taken 72 weeks after starting pembrolizumab. Source of these receptors: an adult with mismatch repair-deficient cancer. CDR3s include the opening cysteine and the closing phenylalanine or tryptophan. D genes are given only for firm matches. Clone size, where shown, is once, few, many, or a class for clones that have expanded.

V gene	clone size	D gene	J gene	CDR3 DNA	CDR3 protein
TRBV19	NA	NA	TRBJ1-2	TGTGCCAGTAGTCCTTTCCGGCGAGAGGGCTACACCTTC	CASSPFRREGYTF
TRBV19	NA	NA	TRBJ2-2	TGTGCCAGTAGTATCGGCACACCAACCGGGGAGCTGTTTTTT	CASSIGTPTGELFF
TRBV29-1	few	NA	TRBJ1-1	TGCAGCGCTCTGACACCTATGAACACTGAAGCTTTCTTT	CSALTPMNTEAFF
TRBV11-2	NA	NA	TRBJ1-4	TGTGCCAGCAGCTTAGGCCCCGGTAATGAAAAACTGTTTTTT	CASSLGPGNEKLFF
TRBV5-1	NA	NA	TRBJ2-1	TGCGCCAGCAGCCCGGAGACCTACAATGAGCAGTTCTTC	CASSPETYNEQFF
TRBV30	NA	NA	TRBJ2-1	TGTGCCTGGAGTGTACGTGGGCGGGACCCTCTTGGCAATGAGCAGTTCTTC	CAWSVRGRDPLGNEQFF
TRBV7-6	NA	NA	TRBJ2-1	TGTGCCAGCAGCTTACGGGTGGTAAGCTCCTACAATGAGCAGTTCTTC	CASSLRVVSSYNEQFF
TRBV10-1	NA	TRBD2	TRBJ2-1	TGCGCCAGCAGTGAGGGGGGGAGGGATGAGCAGTTCTTC	CASSEGGRDEQFF
TRBV18	once	NA	TRBJ1-3	TGTGCCAGCTCACCTAAACAGGACTTCTCTGGAAACACCATATATTTT	CASSPKQDFSGNTIYF
TRBV10-3	NA	TRBD1	TRBJ2-5	TGTGCCATCAGTGACCGGGACAGGGGGAAAGGAGAGACCCAGTACTTC	CAISDRDRGKGETQYF
TRBV10-1	NA	TRBD1	TRBJ2-1	TGCGCCAGCAGCGTTGGGACAGGGCCCCTGTACAATGAGCAGTTCTTC	CASSVGTGPLYNEQFF
TRBV5-4	NA	TRBD2	TRBJ2-7	TGTGCCAGCAGCTTGGGGGGAAGCGGGAGGGTCCCCGAGCAGTACTTC	CASSLGGSGRVPEQYF
TRBV25-1	NA	TRBD2	TRBJ2-1	TGTGCCAGCAGTGATCGGGCGGGAGGGCCGGGGAACGCTGAGCAGTTCTTC	CASSDRAGGPGNAEQFF
TRBV6-5	few	TRBD1	TRBJ2-7	TGTGCCAGCAGTCCGGGACAGGGCTCCTACGAGCAGTACTTC	CASSPGQGSYEQYF
TRBV4-2	NA	TRBD1	TRBJ2-1	TGTGCCAGCAGCCAAGCCTTGGCGGACAGGGGGCAGTTCTTC	CASSQALADRGQFF
TRBV23-1	NA	NA	TRBJ1-5	TGCGCCAGCAGTCAGTGCAGGCAGCCCCAGCATTTT	CASSQCRQPQHF
TRBV29-1	NA	NA	TRBJ2-5	TGCAGCGTTGTGTCACGGGGGGCTGTGACCCAGTACTTC	CSVVSRGAVTQYF
TRBV13	NA	TRBD1	TRBJ2-1	TGTGCCAGCAGCCTTTATCACCGGGACAGGGGCAACAATGGCAACAATGAGCAGTTCTTC	CASSLYHRDRGNNGNNEQFF
TRBV7-3	NA	TRBD1	TRBJ2-4	TGTGCCAGCAGCAAGACAGGGGGTTTGGACATTCAGTACTTC	CASSKTGGLDIQYF
TRBV6-1	NA	NA	TRBJ2-1	TGTGCCAGCAGTGGGCCTGGGAGCATTAGTAATGAGCAGTTCTTC	CASSGPGSISNEQFF
TRBV29-1	NA	NA	TRBJ2-7	TGCAGCGTTGAAGTAAATCCAGCCTACGAGCAGTACTTC	CSVEVNPAYEQYF
TRBV19	NA	NA	TRBJ2-6	TGTGCCACACTAAGTGGGGCCAACGTCCTGACTTTC	CATLSGANVLTF
TRBV6-5	NA	NA	TRBJ1-1	TGTGCCAGCAGTTACTCGTCCGGGGGCTGGGACACTGAAGCTTTCTTT	CASSYSSGGWDTEAFF
TRBV6-5	NA	TRBD1	TRBJ2-5	TGTGCCAGCAGTTACTCAGAGGACAGGGATGAGACCCAGTACTTC	CASSYSEDRDETQYF